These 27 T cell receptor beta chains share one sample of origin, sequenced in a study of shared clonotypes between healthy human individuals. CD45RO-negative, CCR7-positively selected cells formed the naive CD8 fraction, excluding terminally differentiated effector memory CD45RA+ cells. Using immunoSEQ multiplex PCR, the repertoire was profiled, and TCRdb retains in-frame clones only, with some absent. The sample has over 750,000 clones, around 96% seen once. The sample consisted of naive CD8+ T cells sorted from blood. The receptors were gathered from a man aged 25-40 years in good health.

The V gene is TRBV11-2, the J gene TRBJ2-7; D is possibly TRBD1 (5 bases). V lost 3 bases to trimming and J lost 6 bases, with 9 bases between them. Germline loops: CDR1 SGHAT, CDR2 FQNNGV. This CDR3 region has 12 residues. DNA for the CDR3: TGTGCCAGCAGCTTCGACAGCCCCGAGCAGTACTTC. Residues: CASSFDSPEQYF.

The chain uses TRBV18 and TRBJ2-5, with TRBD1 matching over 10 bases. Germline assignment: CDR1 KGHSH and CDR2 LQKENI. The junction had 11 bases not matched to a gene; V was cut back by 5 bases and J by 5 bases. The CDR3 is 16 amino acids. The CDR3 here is CASSTSDRGFRETQYF. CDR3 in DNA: TGTGCCAGCTCAACCTCGGACAGGGGGTTTAGGGAGACCCAGTACTTC.

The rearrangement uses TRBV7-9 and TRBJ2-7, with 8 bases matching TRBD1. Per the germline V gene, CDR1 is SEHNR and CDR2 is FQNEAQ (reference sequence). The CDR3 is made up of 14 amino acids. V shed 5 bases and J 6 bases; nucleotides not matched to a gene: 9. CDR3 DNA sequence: TGTGCCAGCAGCACGACAGGGGAAGTGGGCGAGCAGTACTTC. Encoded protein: CASSTTGEVGEQYF.

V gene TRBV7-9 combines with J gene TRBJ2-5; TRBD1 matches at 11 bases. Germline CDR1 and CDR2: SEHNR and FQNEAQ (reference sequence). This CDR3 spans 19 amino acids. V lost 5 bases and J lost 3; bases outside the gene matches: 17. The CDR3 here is CASSIIRTGGAGPKETQYF. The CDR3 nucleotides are TGTGCCAGCAGCATTATTCGGACAGGGGGCGCGGGACCTAAAGAGACCCAGTACTTC.

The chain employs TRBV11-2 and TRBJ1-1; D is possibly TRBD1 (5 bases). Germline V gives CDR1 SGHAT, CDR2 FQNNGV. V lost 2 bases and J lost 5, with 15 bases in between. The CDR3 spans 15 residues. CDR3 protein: CASSLSSRGVTEAFF. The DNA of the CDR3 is TGTGCCAGCAGCTTATCCAGTAGGGGAGTGACTGAAGCTTTCTTT.

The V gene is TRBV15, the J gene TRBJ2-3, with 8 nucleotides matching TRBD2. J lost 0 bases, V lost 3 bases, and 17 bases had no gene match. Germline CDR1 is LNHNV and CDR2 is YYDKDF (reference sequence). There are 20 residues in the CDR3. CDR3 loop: CATSRSSYVFGRESTDTQYF. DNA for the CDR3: TGTGCCACCAGCAGGAGTTCATATGTTTTCGGGAGGGAAAGCACAGATACGCAGTATTTT.

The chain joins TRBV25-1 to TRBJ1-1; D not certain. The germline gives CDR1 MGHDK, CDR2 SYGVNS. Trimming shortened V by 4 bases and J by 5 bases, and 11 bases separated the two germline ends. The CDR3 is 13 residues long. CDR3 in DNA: TGTGCCAGCAGTGTGGAAGTTTTTACTGAAGCTTTCTTT. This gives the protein CASSVEVFTEAFF. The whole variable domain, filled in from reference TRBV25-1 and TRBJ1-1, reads EADIYQTPRYLVIGTGKKITLECSQTMGHDKMYWYQQDPGMELHLIHYSYGVNSTEKGDLSSESTVSRIRTEHFPLTLESARPSHTSQYLCASSVEVFTEAFFGQGTRLTVV.

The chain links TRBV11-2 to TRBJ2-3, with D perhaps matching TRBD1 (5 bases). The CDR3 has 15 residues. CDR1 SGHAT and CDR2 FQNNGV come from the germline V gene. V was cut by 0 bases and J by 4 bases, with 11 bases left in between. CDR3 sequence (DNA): TGTGCCAGCAGCTTAGATCCATTAGGGGCAGATACGCAGTATTTT. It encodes CASSLDPLGADTQYF.

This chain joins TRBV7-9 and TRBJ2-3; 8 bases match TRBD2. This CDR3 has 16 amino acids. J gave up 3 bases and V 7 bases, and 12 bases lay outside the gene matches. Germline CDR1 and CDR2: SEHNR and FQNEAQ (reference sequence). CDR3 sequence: CASKPLITSGTDTQYF. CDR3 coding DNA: TGTGCCAGCAAACCCCTAATAACTAGCGGTACAGATACGCAGTATTTT. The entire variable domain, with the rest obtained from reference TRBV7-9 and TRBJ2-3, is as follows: DTGVSQNPRHKITKRGQNVTFRCDPISEHNRLYWYRQTLGQGPEFLTYFQNEAQLEKSRLLSDRFSAERPKGSFSTLEIQRTEQGDSAMYLCASKPLITSGTDTQYFGPGTRLTVL.

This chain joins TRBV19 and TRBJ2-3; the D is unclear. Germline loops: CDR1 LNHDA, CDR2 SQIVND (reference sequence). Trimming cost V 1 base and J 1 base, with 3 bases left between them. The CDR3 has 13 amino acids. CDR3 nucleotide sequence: TGTGCCAGTAGTATAGCCCGCACAGATACGCAGTATTTT. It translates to CASSIARTDTQYF.

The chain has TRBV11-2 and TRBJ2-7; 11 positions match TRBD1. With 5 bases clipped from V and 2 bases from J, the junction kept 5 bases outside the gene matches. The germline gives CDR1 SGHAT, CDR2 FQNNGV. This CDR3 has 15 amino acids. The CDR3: CASSPWTGGPYEQYF. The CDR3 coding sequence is TGTGCCAGCAGCCCTTGGACAGGGGGCCCCTACGAGCAGTACTTC.

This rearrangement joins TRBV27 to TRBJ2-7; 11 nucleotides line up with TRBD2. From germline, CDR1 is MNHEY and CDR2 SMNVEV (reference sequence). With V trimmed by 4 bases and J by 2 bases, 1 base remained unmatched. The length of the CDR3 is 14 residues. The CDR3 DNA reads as TGTGCCAGCAGTTCACTAGCGGGGGCCTACGAGCAGTACTTC. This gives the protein CASSSLAGAYEQYF.

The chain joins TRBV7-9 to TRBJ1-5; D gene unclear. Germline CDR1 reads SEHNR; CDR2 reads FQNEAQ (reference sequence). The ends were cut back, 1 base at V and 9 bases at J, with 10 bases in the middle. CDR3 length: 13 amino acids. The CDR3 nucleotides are TGTGCCAGCAGCTTAGACAGCCCGTGGCCCCAGCATTTT. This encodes CASSLDSPWPQHF.

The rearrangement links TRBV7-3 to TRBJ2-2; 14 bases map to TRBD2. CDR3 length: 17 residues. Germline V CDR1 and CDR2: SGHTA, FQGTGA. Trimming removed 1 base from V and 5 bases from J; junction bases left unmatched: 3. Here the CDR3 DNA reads TGTGCCAGCAGCTTAATGGGGACTAGCGGGAGAACCGGGGAGCTGTTTTTT. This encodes CASSLMGTSGRTGELFF.

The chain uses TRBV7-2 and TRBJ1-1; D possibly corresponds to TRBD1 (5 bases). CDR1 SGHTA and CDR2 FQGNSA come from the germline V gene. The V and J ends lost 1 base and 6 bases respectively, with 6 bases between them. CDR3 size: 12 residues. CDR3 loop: CASSLGDPEAFF. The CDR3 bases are TGTGCCAGCAGCTTAGGGGACCCTGAAGCTTTCTTT.

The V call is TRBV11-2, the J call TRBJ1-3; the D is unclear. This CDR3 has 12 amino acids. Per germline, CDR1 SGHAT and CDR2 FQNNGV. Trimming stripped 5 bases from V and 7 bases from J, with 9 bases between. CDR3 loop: CASSLIGNTIYF. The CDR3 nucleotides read TGTGCCAGCAGCCTAATCGGTAACACCATATATTTT.

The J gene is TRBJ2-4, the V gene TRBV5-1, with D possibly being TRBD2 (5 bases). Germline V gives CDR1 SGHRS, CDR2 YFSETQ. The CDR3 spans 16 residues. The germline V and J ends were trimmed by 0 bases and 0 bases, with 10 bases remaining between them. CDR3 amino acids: CASSLGPREAKNIQYF. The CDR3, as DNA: TGCGCCAGCAGCTTGGGCCCCCGGGAAGCCAAAAACATTCAGTACTTC.

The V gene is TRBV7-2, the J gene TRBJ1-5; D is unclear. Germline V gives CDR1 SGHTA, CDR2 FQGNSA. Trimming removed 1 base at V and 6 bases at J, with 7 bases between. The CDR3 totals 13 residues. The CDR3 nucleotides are TGTGCCAGCAGCTTAGAGGGTAGTCAGCCCCAGCATTTT. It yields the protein CASSLEGSQPQHF.

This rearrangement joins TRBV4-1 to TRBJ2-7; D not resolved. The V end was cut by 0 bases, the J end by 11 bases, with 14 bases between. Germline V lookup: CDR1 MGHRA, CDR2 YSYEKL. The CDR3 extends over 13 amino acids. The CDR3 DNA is TGCGCCAGCAGCCAAGATGGGAAAACTCCAAAGTACTTC. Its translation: CASSQDGKTPKYF.

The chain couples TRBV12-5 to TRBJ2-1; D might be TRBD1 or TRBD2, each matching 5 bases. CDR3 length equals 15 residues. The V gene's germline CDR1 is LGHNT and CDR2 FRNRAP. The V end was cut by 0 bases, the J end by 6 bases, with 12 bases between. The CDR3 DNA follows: TGTGCTAGTGGTTTGGTACTAGGCAGGGTCAATGAGCAGTTCTTC. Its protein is CASGLVLGRVNEQFF.

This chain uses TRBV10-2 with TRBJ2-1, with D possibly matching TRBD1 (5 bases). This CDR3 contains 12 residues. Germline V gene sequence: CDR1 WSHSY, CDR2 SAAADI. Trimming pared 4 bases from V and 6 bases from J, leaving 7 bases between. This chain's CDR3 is CASSVGANEQFF. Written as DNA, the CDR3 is TGCGCCAGCAGTGTTGGGGCCAATGAGCAGTTCTTC.

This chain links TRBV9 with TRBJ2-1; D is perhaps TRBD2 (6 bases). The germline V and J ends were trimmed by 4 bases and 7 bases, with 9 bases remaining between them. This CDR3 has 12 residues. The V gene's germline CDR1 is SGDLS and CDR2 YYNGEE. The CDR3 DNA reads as TGTGCCAGCAGCCCGGAGGGGAATGAGCAGTTCTTC. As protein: CASSPEGNEQFF.

CDR3 protein: CASNPGQPRLANSTDTQYF. The CDR3 DNA follows: TGTGCCAGCAACCCGGGACAGCCGCGCTTGGCGAATAGCACAGATACGCAGTATTTT. This chain links TRBV6-4 with TRBJ2-3; 7 bases fit TRBD1. The CDR3 consists of 19 residues. The V gene end was trimmed by 7 bases and the J gene end by 0 bases; junction bases not matched to a gene: 19. The germline V gene encodes CDR1 MRHNA and CDR2 SNTAGT.

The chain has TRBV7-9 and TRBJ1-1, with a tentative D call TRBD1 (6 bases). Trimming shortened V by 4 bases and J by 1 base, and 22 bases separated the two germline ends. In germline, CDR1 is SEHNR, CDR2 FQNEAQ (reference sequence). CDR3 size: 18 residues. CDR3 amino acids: CASSSLRLSRTENTEAFF. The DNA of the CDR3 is TGTGCCAGCAGCTCACTCCGTCTTAGTCGGACAGAGAACACTGAAGCTTTCTTT.

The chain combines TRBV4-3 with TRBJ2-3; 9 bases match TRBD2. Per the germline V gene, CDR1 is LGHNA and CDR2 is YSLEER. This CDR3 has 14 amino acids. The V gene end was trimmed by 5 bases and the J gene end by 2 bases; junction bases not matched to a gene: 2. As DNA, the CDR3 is TGCGCCAGCAGCAGGACTAGCGTCACAGATACGCAGTATTTT. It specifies CASSRTSVTDTQYF.

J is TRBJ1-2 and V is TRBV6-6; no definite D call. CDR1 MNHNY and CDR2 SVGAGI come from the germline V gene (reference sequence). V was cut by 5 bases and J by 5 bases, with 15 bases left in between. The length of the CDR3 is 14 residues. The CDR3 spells CASSHEGNVYGYTF. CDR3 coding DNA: TGTGCCAGCAGTCACGAAGGGAACGTGTATGGCTACACCTTC.

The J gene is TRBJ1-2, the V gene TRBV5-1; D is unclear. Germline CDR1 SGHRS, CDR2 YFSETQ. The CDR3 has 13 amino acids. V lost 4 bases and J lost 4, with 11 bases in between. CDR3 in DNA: TGCGCCAGCAGCCCGACGGAAGGCTATGGCTACACCTTC. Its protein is CASSPTEGYGYTF. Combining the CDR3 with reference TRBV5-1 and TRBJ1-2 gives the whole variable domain KAGVTQTPRYLIKTRGQQVTLSCSPISGHRSVSWYQQTPGQGLQFLFEYFSETQRNKGNFPGRFSGRQFSNSRSEMNVSTLELGDSALYLCASSPTEGYGYTFGSGTRLTVV.